What follows describes a single T cell receptor (beta chain). What it recognizes is unknown. The data are from a study of T cell responses to AZD1222 COVID-19 vaccine. Study findings and constraints: In a largely white British group with more females than males, clonal diversity was possibly underestimated.

Sequencing was performed with immunoSEQ multiplex PCR; in TCRdb, only in-frame clones are kept and a portion is missing. The sample holds roughly 96,000 clones, about 89% seen once. V dropped 6 bases and J dropped 4 bases, with 13 bases sitting between them. Germline CDR1 is MNHEY and CDR2 is SVGAGI. The CDR3 sequence is 13 residues long. J is TRBJ2-7 and V is TRBV6-5; D is undetermined. This sequence originates from an adult in good health. Sequences were derived from peripheral blood, sampled on day 0 of AZD1222 vaccination. CDR3 loop: CASRPTQQYEQYF. CDR3 bases: TGTGCCAGCAGACCCACACAGCAATACGAGCAGTACTTC.